Sequencing of this T cell receptor beta chain was carried out in a study of blood T cell repertoires in COVID-19. Overall study: Specimens from acute and convalescent COVID-19 originated in the United States, Italy and Spain. T cells, B-cell-depleted T cells, or PBMCs provided the cDNA or gDNA that served as material.

In the original analysis: It was from reference gene primer amplification that nucleated cell counts were estimated. This table comes from immunoSEQ multiplex PCR, and its TCRdb copy is limited to in-frame clones, with some not included. For V, J and clone size, that table is used; D and trimming come from the DNA. Of 470,000 or so clones in the sample, 70% to 90% were seen once. V lost 9 bases and J lost 1, with 7 bases in between. CDR3 length: 12 residues. Germline V gene lookup returns CDR1 WNHNN and CDR2 SYGVQD (reference sequence). The origin of this receptor is a human donor in a cohort sampled during active COVID-19. The sequencing input was peripheral blood. V usage is TRBV10-1 and J usage is TRBJ1-5; a possible D gene is TRBD1 (5 bases). The CDR3 DNA reads as TGCGCCAGTCGGGGGAGCAATCAGCCCCAGCATTTT. It yields the protein CASRGSNQPQHF.